The rows below give T cell receptor beta chains drawn from one sample of a study of beta chain features in type 1 diabetes. The repertoire was sequenced with immunoSEQ multiplex PCR; TCRdb's copy has only in-frame clones and lacks some. The top ten hold almost 0.055% of the sample, which has roughly 250,000 clones, about 70% seen once. What was sequenced was naive CD4+ T cells from blood. These receptors originate from a man in his thirties or forties in good health. CDR3s include the opening cysteine and the closing phenylalanine or tryptophan. A D gene is named only where the DNA matches it firmly. Size is omitted from some rows. Given values are once, few, many or a class for expanded clones.

D gene | clone size | J gene | V gene | CDR3 DNA | CDR3 protein
. | . | TRBJ2-1 | TRBV29-1 | TGCAGCGTTGAACCACAGGGTGGGGGCTACAATGAGCAGTTCTTC | CSVEPQGGGYNEQFF
. | . | TRBJ2-3 | TRBV5-6 | TGTGCCAGCAGCTTGGTACCAAGCACAGATACGCAGTATTTT | CASSLVPSTDTQYF
. | . | TRBJ2-3 | TRBV4-3 | TGCGCCAGCAGCCAAGATACGGGTGCAGATACGCAGTATTTT | CASSQDTGADTQYF
. | . | TRBJ2-7 | TRBV5-1 | TGCGCCAGCAGCTTGGGTTTGGACTACTACGAGCAGTACTTC | CASSLGLDYYEQYF
TRBD1 | . | TRBJ1-5 | TRBV30 | TGTGCCTGGAGTGCCCTACAGGGGAGCGCAGGTAATAGGTATCAGCCCCAGCATTTT | CAWSALQGSAGNRYQPQHF
. | . | TRBJ2-3 | TRBV7-2 | TGTGCCAGCAGCTTTGCAGGGCAGAGCACAGATACGCAGTATTTT | CASSFAGQSTDTQYF
. | . | TRBJ2-3 | TRBV25-1 | TGTGCCAGCAGTGAAGATAAACGGGAGTCAGATACGCAGTATTTT | CASSEDKRESDTQYF
. | few | TRBJ2-5 | TRBV21-1 | TGTGCCAGCAGCAAAGGTGGGACAGGGCCACAAGAGACCCAGTACTTC | CASSKGGTGPQETQYF
TRBD2 | . | TRBJ2-7 | TRBV6-5 | TGTGCCAGCAGACGAGCGGGAGTAGACTACGAGCAGTACTTC | CASRRAGVDYEQYF
. | . | TRBJ2-6 | TRBV11-2 | TGTGCCAGCAGCCTACTCGAGAGCGGGGCCAACGTCCTGACTTTC | CASSLLESGANVLTF
TRBD1 | . | TRBJ2-5 | TRBV23-1 | TGCGCCAGCAGTCCCCCACGGACAGGGAGAGAGACCCAGTACTTC | CASSPPRTGRETQYF
TRBD2 | . | TRBJ2-3 | TRBV29-1 | TGCAGCGATGGACTAGCGAGTGCAGATACGCAGTATTTT | CSDGLASADTQYF
. | . | TRBJ1-5 | TRBV4-1 | TGCGCCAGCAGCCAAGGGGCAGCTAATCAGCCCCAGCATTTT | CASSQGAANQPQHF
. | . | TRBJ2-3 | TRBV9 | TGTGCCAGCAGCGTAGCCGGCCCATTCTTTCGAGGAGATACGCAGTATTTT | CASSVAGPFFRGDTQYF
. | . | TRBJ1-2 | TRBV30 | TGTGCCTGGGGGGATAATAACTATGGCTACACCTTC | CAWGDNNYGYTF
. | . | TRBJ2-3 | TRBV5-1 | TGCGCCAGCAGCTTGGCCCGGGCAGATACGCAGTATTTT | CASSLARADTQYF
. | once | TRBJ2-5 | TRBV9 | TGTGCCAGCAGCGTGGCAGGGGGGAGTAGGGAGACCCAGTACTTC | CASSVAGGSRETQYF
. | . | TRBJ2-3 | TRBV29-1 | TGCAGCGTTGACGGACTGGGCACAGATACGCAGTATTTT | CSVDGLGTDTQYF
TRBD2 | few | TRBJ2-5 | TRBV29-1 | TGCAGCGCAGGGGGACTAGCGGGAGGCCGCAGCGAGACCCAGTACTTC | CSAGGLAGGRSETQYF
. | . | TRBJ1-2 | TRBV5-6 | TGTGCCAGCAGCCTGTGGGAGGGTGGCTATGGCTACACCTTC | CASSLWEGGYGYTF
. | . | TRBJ2-6 | TRBV5-1 | TGCGCCAGCTCCCCACTGGAACAAAACTCTGGGGCCAACGTCCTGACTTTC | CASSPLEQNSGANVLTF
TRBD2 | . | TRBJ2-1 | TRBV29-1 | TGCAGCGTTGTCCCCCGTCCGGGACTAGGCCCCTACAATGAGCAGTTCTTC | CSVVPRPGLGPYNEQFF
TRBD2 | . | TRBJ2-7 | TRBV9 | TGTGCCAGCAGCGAGGGGCGGGAGAGCTCCTACGAGCAGTACTTC | CASSEGRESSYEQYF
TRBD1 | . | TRBJ2-7 | TRBV30 | TGTGCCTGGAGTCGTCCCACAGGGGGGTTCGAGCAGTACTTC | CAWSRPTGGFEQYF
. | . | TRBJ1-3 | TRBV9 | TGTGCCAGCAGCGTACGGCAGGGAGCTGGAAACACCATATATTTT | CASSVRQGAGNTIYF
TRBD2 | . | TRBJ2-1 | TRBV6-5 | TGTGCCAGCAGTGGCGGACTAGCCGGAGCCCATGAGCAGTTCTTC | CASSGGLAGAHEQFF
. | few | TRBJ1-2 | TRBV7-9 | TGTGCCAGCAGCTTACGGGGGACCGACAGAGGCGGCTACACCTTC | CASSLRGTDRGGYTF
TRBD1 | . | TRBJ2-7 | TRBV6-5 | TGTGCCAGCAGGCTCCGGGACAGCTCCTACGAGCAGTACTTC | CASRLRDSSYEQYF
. | . | TRBJ2-5 | TRBV23-1 | TGCGCCAGCAGTCAACCACCTAGCGAAGAGACCCAGTACTTC | CASSQPPSEETQYF
. | . | TRBJ1-5 | TRBV30 | TGTGCCTGGAGTCGGGTTTATCAGCCCCAGCATTTT | CAWSRVYQPQHF
. | . | TRBJ2-1 | TRBV18 | TGTGCCAGCTGGGGGAAATCGGGACCTACACCCAATGAGCAGTTCTTC | CASWGKSGPTPNEQFF
. | . | TRBJ2-5 | TRBV7-9 | TGTGCCAGCAGCTACATTCAAGAGACCCAGTACTTC | CASSYIQETQYF
. | . | TRBJ2-2 | TRBV30 | TGTGCCTGGAGTCCAGGGAACACCGGGGAGCTGTTTTTT | CAWSPGNTGELFF
. | . | TRBJ2-1 | TRBV10-3 | TGTGCCATCAGTGCCACGGACGGGGAGCAGTTCTTC | CAISATDGEQFF
. | . | TRBJ2-2 | TRBV19 | TGTGCCAGTAACGGCGTGAACACCGGGGAGCTGTTTTTT | CASNGVNTGELFF
. | . | TRBJ2-6 | TRBV18 | TGTGCCAGCTCCGGGGACATCTCAACCAACGTCCTGACTTTC | CASSGDISTNVLTF
. | . | TRBJ2-1 | TRBV5-1 | TGCGCCAGCAGTCCCATTCAGGGTTCCCACAATGAGCAGTTCTTC | CASSPIQGSHNEQFF
. | . | TRBJ1-1 | TRBV30 | TGTGCCTGGAGTGCGACAGCGGTGAACACTGAAGCTTTCTTT | CAWSATAVNTEAFF